The 2 T cell receptor beta chains below were found in one sample sequenced in a study of vaccination and CD4 T cells after COVID-19 (dated by TCRdb to 2022 to 2024). Their antigens are not known. The meaning of the sample's treatment or condition label: approximately 11-day PBMC culture with coronavirus spike peptide pools or control peptides (ViraFEST assay). Receptor libraries were prepared by PCR. The sequencer listed for this sample is Illumina iSeq 100. DNA from cultured CD4+ T cells was subjected to TCR sequencing with the Oncomine TCR Beta short-read assay at the Johns Hopkins FTIC core. TCRdb cleaned the public reads at Q25 with fastp, built clones with MiXCR and kept in-frame beta chains. Rows with a matching CDR3 protein are joined into one entry that keeps the most common DNA and genes. The sample data list about 18,000 distinct CDR3 sequences, and about half of these were observed just once. Approximately 15% of the sample goes to the ten largest clones.

Sequencing was performed on CD4+ T cells from blood, cultured in vitro, taken before SARS-CoV-2 vaccination. Receptors originate from a human donor who had recovered from COVID-19.

The rearrangement joins TRBV6-1 to TRBJ1-1; D uncertain. This CDR3 has 11 residues. The germline V and J ends were trimmed by 5 bases and 6 bases, with 7 bases remaining between them. Germline CDR1 and CDR2: MNHNS and SASEGT. CDR3 coding DNA: TGTGCCAGCAGTCCCAGACCTGAAGCTTTCTTT. Amino acid sequence: CASSPRPEAFF.

In this sample, this clonotype turned up a few times. The chain recombines TRBV7-2 with TRBJ2-7; 11 nucleotides align to TRBD2. This CDR3 contains 14 residues. Germline CDR1 and CDR2: SGHTA and FQGNSA. Trimming cost V 5 bases and J 6 bases; bases outside gene matches: 6. For the CDR3, the DNA is TGTGCCAGCAGCCCACGACTAGCGGGGACCGAGCAGTACTTC. This translates into CASSPRLAGTEQYF.